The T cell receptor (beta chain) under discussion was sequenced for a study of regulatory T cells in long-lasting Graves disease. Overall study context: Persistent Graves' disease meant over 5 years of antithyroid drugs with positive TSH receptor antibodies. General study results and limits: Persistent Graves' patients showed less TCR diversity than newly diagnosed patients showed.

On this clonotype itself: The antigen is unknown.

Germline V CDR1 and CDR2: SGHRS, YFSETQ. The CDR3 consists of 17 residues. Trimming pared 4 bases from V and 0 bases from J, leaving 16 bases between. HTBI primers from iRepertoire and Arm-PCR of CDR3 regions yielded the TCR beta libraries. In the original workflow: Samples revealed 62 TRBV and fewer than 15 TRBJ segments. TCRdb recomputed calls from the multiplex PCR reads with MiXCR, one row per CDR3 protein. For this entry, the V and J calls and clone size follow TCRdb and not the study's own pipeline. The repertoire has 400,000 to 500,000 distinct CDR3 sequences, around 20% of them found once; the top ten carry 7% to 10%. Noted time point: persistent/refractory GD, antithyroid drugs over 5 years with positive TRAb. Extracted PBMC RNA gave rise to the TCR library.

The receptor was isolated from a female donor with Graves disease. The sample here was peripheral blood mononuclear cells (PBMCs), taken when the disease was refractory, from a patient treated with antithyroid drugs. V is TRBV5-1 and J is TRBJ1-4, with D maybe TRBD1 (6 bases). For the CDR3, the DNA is TGCGCCAGCAGCACCGGGACAACCTATGCAACTAATGAAAAACTGTTTTTT. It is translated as CASSTGTTYATNEKLFF.